This T cell receptor beta chain was found in a study of shared clonotypes between healthy human individuals. Study observations and caveats: Sorted-subset sequencing was shown by rarefaction to be incomplete despite large depth. Apart from blood, nothing was sampled; tissue repertoires likely differ.

The table came from immunoSEQ multiplex PCR; TCRdb's copy has only in-frame clones and leaves some out. The repertoire holds around 700,000 clones, with approximately 73% as singletons. As regards this clone: What it binds is not known.

The CDR3 contains 14 residues. The ends were cut back, 10 bases at V and 3 bases at J, with 15 bases in the middle. Germline values: CDR1 MNHEY, CDR2 SVGAGI. This TCR was sampled from a woman aged 30 to 39 in good health. Source material: memory CD4+ T cells sorted from blood. Documented subset: CD45RA-negative fraction. The V gene is TRBV6-5, the J gene TRBJ2-2, with D perhaps matching TRBD1 or TRBD2 (6 bases each). Written as DNA, the CDR3 is TGTGCCACCAGAATAAGGGGGGACACCGGGGAGCTGTTTTTT. Protein product: CATRIRGDTGELFF.